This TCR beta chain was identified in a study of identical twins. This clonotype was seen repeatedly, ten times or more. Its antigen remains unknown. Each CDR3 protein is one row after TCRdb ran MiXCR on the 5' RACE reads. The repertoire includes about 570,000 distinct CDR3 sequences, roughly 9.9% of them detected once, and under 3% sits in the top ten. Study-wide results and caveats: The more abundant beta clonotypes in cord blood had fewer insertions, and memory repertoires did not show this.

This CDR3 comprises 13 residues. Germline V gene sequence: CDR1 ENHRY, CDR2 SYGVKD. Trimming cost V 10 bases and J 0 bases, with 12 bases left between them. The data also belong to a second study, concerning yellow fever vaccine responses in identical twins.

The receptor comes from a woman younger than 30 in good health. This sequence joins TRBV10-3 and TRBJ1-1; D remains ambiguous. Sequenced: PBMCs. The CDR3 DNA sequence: TGTGCCACCTCCCTCGGGTTGAACACTGAAGCTTTCTTT. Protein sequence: CATSLGLNTEAFF.